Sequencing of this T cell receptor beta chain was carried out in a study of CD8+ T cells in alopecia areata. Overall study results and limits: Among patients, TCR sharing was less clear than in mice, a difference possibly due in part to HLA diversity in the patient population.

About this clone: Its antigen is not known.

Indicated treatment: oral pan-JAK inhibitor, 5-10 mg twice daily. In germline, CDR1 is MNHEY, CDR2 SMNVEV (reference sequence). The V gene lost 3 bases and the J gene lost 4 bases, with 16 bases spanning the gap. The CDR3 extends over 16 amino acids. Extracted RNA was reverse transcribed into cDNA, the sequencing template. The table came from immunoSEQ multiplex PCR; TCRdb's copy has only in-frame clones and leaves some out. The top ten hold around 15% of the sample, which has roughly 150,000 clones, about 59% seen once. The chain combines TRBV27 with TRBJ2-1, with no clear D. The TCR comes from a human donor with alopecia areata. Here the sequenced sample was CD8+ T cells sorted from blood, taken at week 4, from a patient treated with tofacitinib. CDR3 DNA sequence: TGTGCCAGCAGTTTTCAAAGGAGTGAGTCGTACAATGAGCAGTTCTTC. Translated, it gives CASSFQRSESYNEQFF.